Presented here are 26 T cell receptor beta chains from one specimen sequenced in a study of T cells in Graves' hyperthyroidism and ophthalmopathy. TCR beta CDR3 region amplification was performed from RNA transcripts. Carried out on the TCR CDR3, a first-round RT-PCR used the HTBI primer set. Each CDR3 protein gets one entry after TCRdb re-called the multiplex PCR reads with MiXCR. The sample carries about 400,000 distinct CDR3 sequences, around 13% recorded once. Sequencing used blood. Source of these receptors: a young woman with Graves' hyperthyroidism.

This clonotype was found many times. V is TRBV28 and J is TRBJ2-1; TRBD2 is a possible D gene (5 bases). Germline assignment: CDR1 MDHEN and CDR2 SYDVKM. The CDR3 is made up of 16 amino acids. V lost 3 bases to trimming and J lost 6 bases, with 18 bases between them. This chain's CDR3 is CASSFRLEADPNEQFF. In nucleotides, the CDR3 is TGTGCCAGCAGTTTCCGACTGGAGGCGGATCCCAATGAGCAGTTCTTC.

This clonotype came up a few times. As DNA, the CDR3 is TGCGCCAGCAGCTCGGTGGGGGGCACAGATACGCAGTATTTT. Its translation is CASSSVGGTDTQYF. This chain links TRBV5-1 with TRBJ2-3, with D tentatively TRBD1 or TRBD2 (5 bases each). The CDR3 is 14 amino acids. V lost 3 bases and J 1 base, leaving 9 bases between the germline ends. CDR1 and CDR2 from the germline V gene are SGHRS and YFSETQ.

Notes on this clonotype: This clone may be a read error of a much larger clone one base away. The V gene is TRBV15, the J gene TRBJ2-7; the D gene is possibly TRBD2 (5 bases). The end of the DNA aligns better with TRBJ2-1, so the J call may be wrong. The germline V gene has CDR1 LNHNV and CDR2 YYDKDF (reference sequence). The CDR3 totals 17 residues. CDR3 in DNA: TGTGCCACCAGCAGAGACAACGGTCGACTACGCTCCTACGAGCAGTTCTTC. Translated, it gives CATSRDNGRLRSYEQFF.

V is TRBV19 and J is TRBJ1-5; D unclear. In germline, CDR1 is LNHDA, CDR2 SQIVND (reference sequence). With 6 bases removed from V and 0 bases from J, the gap between germline ends came to 12 bases. CDR3 length: 15 amino acids. The CDR3 region is CASRRAQFSNQPQHF. CDR3 bases: TGTGCCAGTAGGAGAGCACAGTTTAGCAATCAGCCCCAGCATTTT.

This clonotype was found many times. V and J are TRBV7-9 and TRBJ2-5, with TRBD1 matching over 7 bases. The J segment lost 2 bases and the V segment lost 3 bases, leaving 6 bases of the junction unmatched. The germline gives CDR1 SEHNR, CDR2 FQNEAQ (reference sequence). This CDR3 is 15 amino acids long. CDR3 in amino acids: CASSFGTASQETQYF. As DNA, the CDR3 is TGTGCCAGCAGCTTTGGGACAGCGTCGCAAGAGACCCAGTACTTC.

This clonotype was seen ten or more times. The CDR3 loop is CASFLTGLAVDQPQHF. The CDR3 region has the DNA TGTGCCAGCTTCCTCACAGGGCTGGCGGTTGATCAGCCCCAGCATTTT. J is TRBJ1-5 and V is TRBV28; maybe TRBD1 (6 bases). The CDR3 has 16 amino acids. The germline V and J ends were trimmed by 8 bases and 5 bases, with 22 bases remaining between them. The germline V gene encodes CDR1 MDHEN and CDR2 SYDVKM.

This clonotype has a count of ten or more. This rearrangement joins TRBV9 to TRBJ2-3; D possibly corresponds to TRBD1 (5 bases). The V end was cut by 3 bases, the J end by 1 base, with 9 bases between. Germline V gives CDR1 SGDLS, CDR2 YYNGEE. CDR3 size: 14 residues. CDR3 in amino acids: CASSAETGTDTQYF. The CDR3, as DNA: TGTGCCAGCAGCGCCGAGACAGGCACAGATACGCAGTATTTT.

This clonotype was seen ten or more times. The V and J genes are TRBV20-1 and TRBJ2-7; D could derive from TRBD1 or TRBD2 (6 bases each). This CDR3 contains 17 residues. The V gene lost 1 base and the J gene lost 3 bases, with 22 bases spanning the gap. Germline V gene lookup returns CDR1 DFQATT and CDR2 SNEGSKA (reference sequence). The CDR3 reads CSARGWIGGTRVYEQYF. DNA of the CDR3: TGCAGTGCTAGAGGATGGATAGGCGGGACAAGGGTCTACGAGCAGTACTTC.

This clonotype came up many times. The CDR3: CASSQDKGFGELFF. The DNA for the CDR3 is TGTGCCAGCAGCCAAGATAAGGGATTCGGGGAGCTGTTTTTT. The V gene is TRBV3-1, the J gene TRBJ2-2; D call uncertain. Per germline, CDR1 LGHDT and CDR2 YNNKEL (reference sequence). The CDR3 sequence is 14 residues long. Trimming stripped 0 bases from V and 7 bases from J, with 9 bases between.

The table lists this clonotype with many counts. The chain is built from TRBV7-2 and TRBJ2-7; TRBD1 aligns across 10 bases. The germline CDR1 and CDR2 sequences are SGHTA and FQGNSA. The CDR3 totals 15 residues. V was clipped by 5 bases and J by 2 bases; unmatched bases: 6. The CDR3 sequence: CASSIGQGEPYEQYF. The DNA for the CDR3 is TGTGCCAGCAGCATCGGACAGGGGGAGCCCTACGAGCAGTACTTC. Supplemented by reference TRBV7-2 and TRBJ2-7, the full variable domain reads GAGVSQSPSNKVTEKGKDVELRCDPISGHTALYWYRQSLGQGLEFLIYFQGNSAPDKSGLPSDRFSAERTGGSVSTLTIQRTQQEDSAVYLCASSIGQGEPYEQYFGPGTRLTVT.

This clonotype was picked up many times. This chain joins TRBV10-3 and TRBJ2-2; D may be TRBD1 (6 bases). This CDR3 comprises 14 residues. CDR1 and CDR2 from the germline V gene are ENHRY and SYGVKD. V was clipped by 7 bases and J by 5 bases, with 14 bases between them. The CDR3 bases are TGTGCCATCAAGCCACAGGGTATGACCGGGGAGCTGTTTTTT. Amino acids: CAIKPQGMTGELFF.

This clonotype was detected ten times or more. The CDR3 nucleotides read TGCAGTGCTACCGCCGGGGCGTATAGCACAGATACGCAGTATTTT. Translating gives CSATAGAYSTDTQYF. The chain carries TRBV20-1 and TRBJ2-3; D tentatively fits TRBD1 or TRBD2 (5 bases each). Trimming shortened V by 4 bases and J by 0 bases, and 14 bases separated the two germline ends. This CDR3 spans 15 amino acids. In germline, CDR1 is DFQATT, CDR2 SNEGSKA (reference sequence).

This clonotype was detected only once. The chain has TRBV11-2 and TRBJ2-3, with 12 positions matching TRBD1. V shed 5 bases and J 4 bases; nucleotides not matched to a gene: 4. CDR3 length: 15 amino acids. From germline, CDR1 is SGHAT and CDR2 FQNNGV. The CDR3, as DNA: TGTGCCAGCAGCCATGGGGACAGGGGGCCAGATACGCAGTATTTT. This codes for CASSHGDRGPDTQYF. Full variable domain (remainder filled in from reference TRBV11-2 and TRBJ2-3): EAGVAQSPRYKIIEKRQSVAFWCNPISGHATLYWYQQILGQGPKLLIQFQNNGVVDDSQLPKDRFSAERLKGVDSTLKIQPAKLEDSAVYLCASSHGDRGPDTQYFGPGTRLTVL.

This clonotype was counted at least ten times. The V call is TRBV29-1, the J call TRBJ1-2, with TRBD1 as a possible D gene (5 bases). The germline CDR1 and CDR2 sequences are SQVTM and ANQGSEA. This CDR3 is built from 13 residues. Trimming removed 4 bases at V and 2 bases at J, with 11 bases between. The CDR3 spells CSVGSGTNYGYTF. CDR3 in DNA: TGCAGCGTTGGGTCGGGGACCAACTATGGCTACACCTTC.

This clonotype was counted between two and nine times. The chain employs TRBV12-3 or TRBV12-4 and TRBJ2-7, with a possible D match to TRBD2 (5 bases). The CDR3 covers 15 residues. With 9 bases removed from V and 3 bases from J, the gap between germline ends came to 21 bases. The CDR3 is CARTGLGKSCYEQYF. The CDR3 nucleotides are TGTGCCAGGACGGGATTGGGCAAATCGTGCTACGAGCAGTACTTC.

Concerning this clonotype itself: The CDR3 ends on some other residue instead of the conserved phenylalanine or tryptophan, so this is likely a read error. The chain is built from TRBV6-1 and TRBJ1-1, with D hard to call. The CDR3 length is 10 residues. The germline V and J ends were trimmed by 5 bases and 7 bases, with 5 bases remaining between them. Germline loops: CDR1 MNHNS, CDR2 SASEGT. The DNA for the CDR3 is TGTGCCAGCAGTAGCAGTGAAGCTTTCCTT. As protein: CASSSSEAFL.

This clonotype was counted between two and nine times. The chain carries TRBV7-2 and TRBJ1-4, with TRBD1 as a possible D gene (5 bases). V lost 5 bases and J lost 8, with 12 bases in between. Per germline, CDR1 SGHTA and CDR2 FQGNSA. This CDR3 comprises 13 residues. CDR3 sequence reads: CASSPGWGEKLFF. The CDR3 DNA sequence: TGTGCCAGCAGCCCGGGGTGGGGGGAAAAACTGTTTTTT.

This clonotype appeared many times. The rearrangement joins TRBV2 to TRBJ1-4; D is undetermined. Germline lookup yields CDR1 SNHLY and CDR2 FYNNEI. The CDR3 consists of 15 residues. V lost 3 bases, J lost 7 bases, and 15 bases lay in between. The CDR3 is CASSDLPTGGEKLFF. The CDR3 nucleotides read TGTGCCAGCAGTGATTTGCCCACCGGCGGTGAAAAACTGTTTTTT.

This clonotype occurred many times. V gene TRBV29-1 combines with J gene TRBJ2-1; TRBD1 agrees at 7 bases. The CDR3 spans 16 residues. Losses at the gene ends were 1 base for V and 3 bases for J; bases not matched to a gene: 9. CDR1 is SQVTM, CDR2 ANQGSEA, per germline. The CDR3 is CSVEGPDRAYYNEQFF. The CDR3 nucleotides read TGCAGCGTTGAAGGCCCCGACAGGGCCTACTACAATGAGCAGTTCTTC.

This clonotype has a count of ten or more. The V gene is TRBV7-9, the J gene TRBJ2-5; 10 bases are a match to TRBD2. V lost 7 bases and J lost 5; bases outside the gene matches: 16. This CDR3 is built from 17 residues. Germline CDR1 SEHNR, CDR2 FQNEAQ (reference sequence). In DNA form, the CDR3 reads TGTGCCAGCACATGGGCTAGCGGGAGTGGGCCAGAGGAGACCCAGTACTTC. Translated, it gives CASTWASGSGPEETQYF. The full variable domain, its missing parts supplied by reference TRBV7-9 and TRBJ2-5, is DTGVSQNPRHKITKRGQNVTFRCDPISEHNRLYWYRQTLGQGPEFLTYFQNEAQLEKSRLLSDRFSAERPKGSFSTLEIQRTEQGDSAMYLCASTWASGSGPEETQYFGPGTRLLVL.

Note on this clonotype: This clone may be a read error of a much larger clone one base away. The V call is TRBV28, the J call TRBJ2-1; no reliable D call. The CDR3 contains 12 residues. Germline V gives CDR1 MDHEN, CDR2 SYDVKM. The DNA of the CDR3 is TGTGCCAGCGGTTTCACGTCGGTTGAGCAGTTCTTC. Protein product: CASGFTSVEQFF.

The chain is built from TRBV29-1 and TRBJ1-2, with D possibly matching TRBD1 (6 bases). The CDR3 length is 13 residues. Between the trimmed V and J ends, which lost 0 bases and 4 bases, there was a span of 9 bases. In germline, CDR1 is SQVTM, CDR2 ANQGSEA. The CDR3, as DNA: TGCAGCGTTGAAGAAGGGGGTACCTATGGCTACACCTTC. This gives the protein CSVEEGGTYGYTF.

The CDR3 nucleotides are TGCAGCGCCGCCGGGACAGGGGGTGGGACCCAGCATTTT. As protein: CSAAGTGGGTQHF. The chain combines TRBV29-1 with TRBJ1-5; 11 bases agree with TRBD1. The CDR3 is 13 amino acids. The J segment lost 11 bases and the V segment lost 7 bases, leaving 10 bases of the junction unmatched. Germline lookup yields CDR1 SQVTM and CDR2 ANQGSEA.

This clonotype has just a few counts. J is TRBJ1-1 and V is TRBV9, with 7 bases fitting TRBD1. Trimming cost V 3 bases and J 4 bases; bases outside gene matches: 9. Germline V gene lookup returns CDR1 SGDLS and CDR2 YYNGEE. The CDR3 covers 15 residues. In DNA form, the CDR3 reads TGTGCCAGCAGCGCTGAAGGGGGCAGGGGCACTGAAGCTTTCTTT. Residues: CASSAEGGRGTEAFF.

This clonotype appeared many times. The rearrangement joins TRBV6-2 or TRBV6-3 to TRBJ1-1; the D is unclear. V lost 6 bases to trimming and J lost 1 base, with 15 bases between them. The CDR3 sequence is 15 residues long. Per germline, CDR1 MNHEY and CDR2 SVGEGT. The CDR3 DNA reads as TGTGCCAGCAGCTCCACCCGGCTCGGGAACACTGAAGCTTTCTTT. This gives the protein CASSSTRLGNTEAFF.

This rearrangement joins TRBV6-9 to TRBJ1-4, with D uncertain. Germline V gene lookup returns CDR1 MNHGY and CDR2 SVAAGI. Trimming cost V 7 bases and J 0 bases, with 9 bases left between them. The CDR3 covers 14 residues. CDR3 amino acids: CASMFWATNEKLFF. CDR3 nucleotide sequence: TGTGCCAGCATGTTTTGGGCAACTAATGAAAAACTGTTTTTT.